Listed here are 31 T cell receptor beta chains from one sample, sequenced in a study of T cells after yellow fever vaccination. TCRdb reprocessed the 5' RACE reads with MiXCR, giving one entry per CDR3 protein. Here the sample spans over 120,000 distinct CDR3 sequences, under 7% being singletons. Sequenced material: CD4+ T cells sorted from PBMCs, taken 10 days after the yellow fever booster vaccination. The receptors derive from a man aged 30-40 years who received the YFV17D yellow fever vaccine.

The chain recombines TRBV12-5 with TRBJ2-1; D gene ambiguous. The V gene's germline CDR1 is LGHNT and CDR2 FRNRAP. V lost 0 bases to trimming and J lost 8 bases, with 8 bases between them. CDR3 length: 13 residues. The CDR3: CASGLVGSHEQFF. As DNA, the CDR3 is TGTGCTAGTGGTTTGGTAGGGTCCCATGAGCAGTTCTTC.

This clonotype showed up just a few times. The chain uses TRBV28 and TRBJ2-7; TRBD1 might be the D (6 bases). V was shortened by 5 bases and J by 2 bases, with 19 bases between the two germline ends. The CDR3 has 16 residues. From germline, CDR1 is MDHEN and CDR2 SYDVKM. DNA of the CDR3: TGTGCCAGCAGTAGCCCCGGGCAGGGGCTGACCTACGAGCAGTACTTC. Protein: CASSSPGQGLTYEQYF.

This clonotype was detected a few times. The J gene is TRBJ2-3, the V gene TRBV7-2; a possible D gene is TRBD1 (8 bases). The CDR3 runs 17 residues. Looked up from germline, CDR1 is SGHTA and CDR2 is FQGNSA. V was trimmed by 1 base and J by 2 bases, leaving 16 bases between them. CDR3 DNA sequence: TGTGCCAGCAGCTTAGGGGGGGGACAGGCCCTCACAGATACGCAGTATTTT. The encoded protein is CASSLGGGQALTDTQYF.

About this clonotype: A much larger clone differs by one base, so this may be a read error. This chain joins TRBV28 and TRBJ1-2; D gene unclear. Germline CDR1 MDHEN, CDR2 SYDVKM. The CDR3 length is 15 residues. Here the CDR3 reads CSSSGKGRKGFSYTF. The CDR3 nucleotides read TGTTCCAGCAGTGGAAAAGGACGCAAGGGATTTAGCTACACCTTC.

This clonotype was seen ten or more times. The chain is built from TRBV18 and TRBJ2-2, with D tentatively TRBD2 (5 bases). V shed 4 bases and J shed 3 bases, with 9 bases lying between them. CDR3 length: 14 amino acids. The V gene's germline CDR1 is KGHSH and CDR2 LQKENI. The DNA of the CDR3 is TGTGCCAGCTCACTGACGGGGTACACCGGGGAGCTGTTTTTT. Amino acid sequence: CASSLTGYTGELFF.

This clonotype was seen many times. The CDR3 sequence: CASSRGSGLAGANEQFF. The DNA of the CDR3 is TGTGCCAGCAGCCGCGGCTCGGGACTAGCGGGAGCCAATGAGCAGTTCTTC. The chain couples TRBV12-3 or TRBV12-4 to TRBJ2-1; 14 positions agree with TRBD2. The CDR3 loop spans 17 amino acids. V lost 6 bases, J lost 6 bases, and 10 bases stayed unmatched.

This clonotype was recorded many times. The gene calls are TRBV14 and TRBJ2-7, with D tentatively TRBD1 (6 bases). Germline assignment: CDR1 SGHDN and CDR2 FVKESK. V was pared by 1 base and J by 6 bases, with 16 bases between. The CDR3 has 15 residues. This chain's CDR3 is CASSQVAGGSSEQYF. DNA for the CDR3: TGTGCCAGCAGCCAAGTAGCTGGGGGCTCGAGCGAGCAGTACTTC.

The J gene is TRBJ2-1, the V gene TRBV27; D could derive from TRBD1 or TRBD2 (5 bases each). V lost 0 bases and J 2 bases, leaving 8 bases between the germline ends. This CDR3 is 15 amino acids long. Germline V gene lookup returns CDR1 MNHEY and CDR2 SMNVEV (reference sequence). The CDR3 is CASSLSRGPYNEQFF. The CDR3 DNA reads TGTGCCAGCAGTTTATCCCGGGGCCCCTACAATGAGCAGTTCTTC.

A remark on this clonotype: This clone may be a read error of a much larger clone one base away. V and J are TRBV15 and TRBJ2-3, with unresolved D. Germline-derived CDR1 and CDR2 are LNHNV and YYDKDF (reference sequence). This CDR3 contains 14 residues. V was pared by 0 bases and J by 2 bases, with 6 bases between. This chain's CDR3 is CATSRDSATDTQYF. The CDR3 nucleotides are TGTGCCACCAGCAGAGACAGCGCCACAGATACGCAGTATTTT. The full variable domain, its missing parts supplied by reference TRBV15 and TRBJ2-3, is DAMVIQNPRYQVTQFGKPVTLSCSQTLNHNVMYWYQQKSSQAPKLLFHYYDKDFNNEADTPDNFQSRRPNTSFCFLDIRSPGLGDTAMYLCATSRDSATDTQYFGPGTRLTVL.

This clonotype showed up many times. The chain links TRBV6-5 to TRBJ2-3; D unclear. Germline V gives CDR1 MNHEY, CDR2 SVGAGI. The CDR3 covers 17 residues. V gave up 0 bases and J gave up 1 base, with 14 bases separating them. The CDR3 protein is CASSYSIVLAGTDTQYF. As DNA, the CDR3 is TGTGCCAGCAGTTACTCGATCGTCCTCGCTGGCACAGATACGCAGTATTTT.

This clonotype was detected many times. This chain uses TRBV20-1 with TRBJ2-3; TRBD2 might be the D (5 bases). This CDR3 contains 14 residues. Germline values: CDR1 DFQATT, CDR2 SNEGSKA (reference sequence). V was pared by 7 bases and J by 5 bases, with 19 bases between. The CDR3 bases are TGCAGTGTCAGGTCGGGGTCTATGGGAGATACGCAGTATTTT. Its protein is CSVRSGSMGDTQYF.

This clonotype was counted at least ten times. V usage is TRBV5-1 and J usage is TRBJ2-6, with TRBD2 matching over 8 bases. The length of the CDR3 is 18 residues. Germline assignment: CDR1 SGHRS and CDR2 YFSETQ. The V segment lost 0 bases and the J segment 0 bases; nucleotides outside the gene matches: 5. CDR3 loop: CASSLVPGGASGANVLTF. CDR3 sequence (DNA): TGCGCCAGCAGCTTGGTTCCGGGGGGGGCCTCTGGGGCCAACGTCCTGACTTTC.

The chain recombines TRBV6-2 or TRBV6-3 with TRBJ2-7; the D is unclear. The CDR3 contains 16 residues. Germline CDR1 MNHEY, CDR2 SVGEGT. Trimming cost V 6 bases and J 2 bases, with 20 bases left between them. The CDR3 DNA is TGTGCCAGCAGCCGCAAACCAACCATAGGAGCCTACGAGCAGTACTTC. The encoded protein is CASSRKPTIGAYEQYF.

This clonotype showed up many times. This sequence joins TRBV24-1 and TRBJ2-1; D ambiguous. There are 15 residues in the CDR3. V was cut by 9 bases and J by 2 bases, with 16 bases left in between. Germline assignment: CDR1 KGHDR and CDR2 SFDVKD. The CDR3 loop is CATQDGIAPYNEQFF. CDR3 bases: TGTGCCACCCAAGACGGAATAGCTCCCTACAATGAGCAGTTCTTC.

This clonotype was found many times. The chain recombines TRBV5-1 with TRBJ2-7; D gene unclear. V gave up 6 bases and J gave up 6 bases, with 10 bases separating them. CDR1 is SGHRS and CDR2 is YFSETQ in the germline V gene. The CDR3 contains 11 residues. CDR3 nucleotides: TGCGCCAGCATGGAAGAGGCCGAGCAGTACTTC. It codes for CASMEEAEQYF.

This clonotype occurred a few times. The chain employs TRBV7-2 and TRBJ1-2; 7 bases agree with TRBD1. This CDR3 contains 15 residues. Looked up from germline, CDR1 is SGHTA and CDR2 is FQGNSA. V gave up 7 bases and J gave up 4 bases; unmatched junction bases: 12. CDR3: CASTGRTGGFYGYTF. In DNA, the CDR3 is TGTGCCAGCACCGGACGGACAGGCGGATTCTATGGCTACACCTTC.

This clonotype was picked up many times. The chain employs TRBV24-1 and TRBJ1-6; 7 positions match TRBD1. Germline CDR1 KGHDR, CDR2 SFDVKD. The ends lost 4 bases at V and 7 bases at J; junction bases unmatched: 6. The CDR3 has 15 amino acids. The CDR3 protein is CATSESPGQNSPLHF. The CDR3 DNA follows: TGTGCCACCAGTGAATCACCGGGACAGAATTCACCCCTCCACTTT.

This clonotype was seen many times. CDR3 in amino acids: CASRSGGENYEQYF. The CDR3 DNA reads TGTGCCAGCAGGTCAGGTGGAGAGAACTACGAGCAGTACTTC. The chain recombines TRBV7-9 with TRBJ2-7; D call uncertain. This CDR3 is built from 14 residues. The V gene's germline CDR1 is SEHNR and CDR2 FQNEAQ (reference sequence). The V gene lost 6 bases and the J gene lost 3 bases, with 15 bases spanning the gap.

The table lists this clonotype with many counts. CDR3 in amino acids: CASSLEFGMETQYF. CDR3 DNA sequence: TGTGCCAGCAGCTTAGAGTTCGGTATGGAGACCCAGTACTTC. This sequence joins TRBV7-2 and TRBJ2-5, with no clear D. The CDR3 runs to 14 residues. Germline V gene lookup returns CDR1 SGHTA and CDR2 FQGNSA. Trimming took 1 base from V and 5 from J, leaving 11 bases between them.

This clonotype occurred a few times. V gene TRBV7-2 combines with J gene TRBJ2-3; D is unresolved. Germline V gene lookup returns CDR1 SGHTA and CDR2 FQGNSA. This CDR3 contains 13 residues. Trimming left V 4 bases short and J 1 base short, with 6 bases between. The CDR3, as DNA: TGTGCCAGCAGCTCCTCAGGCACAGATACGCAGTATTTT. Translation: CASSSSGTDTQYF.

This clonotype was observed at least ten times. The chain combines TRBV29-1 with TRBJ2-5; D may be TRBD2 (7 bases). V lost 7 bases to trimming and J lost 2 bases, with 17 bases between them. The CDR3 sequence is 14 residues long. CDR1 SQVTM and CDR2 ANQGSEA come from the germline V gene. The CDR3, as DNA: TGCAGCGACCGTCGAGGGGGGGTTCAAGAGACCCAGTACTTC. Translation gives CSDRRGGVQETQYF.

This clonotype has ten or more counts. The chain uses TRBV19 and TRBJ2-5; weak D call: TRBD2 (5 bases). The germline CDR1 and CDR2 sequences are LNHDA and SQIVND (reference sequence). Trimming stripped 8 bases from V and 6 bases from J, with 19 bases between. The CDR3 totals 14 residues. The chain's CDR3 is CASAMGVEVKTQYF. Written as DNA, the CDR3 is TGTGCCAGTGCTATGGGAGTGGAGGTGAAGACCCAGTACTTC.

This clonotype was found a few times. The chain recombines TRBV24-1 with TRBJ2-3, with 11 bases matching TRBD2. Germline-derived CDR1 and CDR2 are KGHDR and SFDVKD. The CDR3 loop spans 16 amino acids. The V gene end was trimmed by 7 bases and the J gene end by 4 bases; junction bases not matched to a gene: 9. CDR3 amino acids: CATSSSLAGVPDTQYF. CDR3 nucleotides: TGTGCCACCAGCAGCTCACTAGCGGGAGTGCCAGATACGCAGTATTTT.

This clonotype was seen repeatedly, ten times or more. The chain carries TRBV5-8 and TRBJ2-2; D uncertain. V was cut by 0 bases and J by 6 bases, with 9 bases left in between. Germline lookup yields CDR1 SGHTS and CDR2 YDEGEE. This CDR3 comprises 14 residues. CDR3 in DNA: TGTGCCAGCAGCTTGGAACCCACGGCCGGGGAGCTGTTTTTT. Protein product: CASSLEPTAGELFF.

This clonotype was observed many times. The V call is TRBV29-1, the J call TRBJ2-3, with TRBD2 identical over 7 bases. The CDR3 sequence is 15 residues long. Looked up from germline, CDR1 is SQVTM and CDR2 is ANQGSEA. This CDR3 reads CGSSGWEGGTDTQYF. The DNA of the CDR3 is TGCGGTTCCTCAGGCTGGGAGGGCGGAACAGATACGCAGTATTTT.

This clonotype came up many times. V gene TRBV5-1 combines with J gene TRBJ2-1, with 8 bases fitting TRBD2. Trimming cost V 3 bases and J 0 bases; bases outside gene matches: 5. This CDR3 contains 16 residues. Germline CDR1 reads SGHRS; CDR2 reads YFSETQ. The CDR3 protein is CASSSIAGSSYNEQFF. CDR3 nucleotides: TGCGCCAGCAGCTCGATAGCGGGGAGCTCCTACAATGAGCAGTTCTTC.

This clonotype has a count of ten or more. The J gene is TRBJ2-1, the V gene TRBV29-1; 14 nucleotides align to TRBD2. Trimming at V came to 7 bases and at J to 8 bases, leaving 10 bases not matched to a gene. From germline, CDR1 is SQVTM and CDR2 ANQGSEA. The CDR3 extends over 15 amino acids. The DNA for the CDR3 is TGCAGCGCCCAACCGGGACTAGCGGGAGTGGATGAGCAGTTCTTC. Its translation: CSAQPGLAGVDEQFF.

The rearrangement joins TRBV12-3 or TRBV12-4 to TRBJ2-7; weak D call: TRBD2 (6 bases). Between the trimmed V and J ends, which lost 7 bases and 3 bases, there was a span of 16 bases. The CDR3 length is 14 residues. CDR3 region: CASTRTMGGYEQYF. As DNA, the CDR3 is TGTGCCAGCACCCGGACTATGGGGGGCTACGAGCAGTACTTC.

This clonotype came up a few times. The chain links TRBV20-1 to TRBJ2-1, with 7 positions matching TRBD2. The ends lost 7 bases at V and 0 bases at J; junction bases unmatched: 12. CDR3 length: 16 residues. CDR1 and CDR2 (germline): DFQATT, SNEGSKA (reference sequence). CDR3 DNA: TGCAGTGTTTCGCTAGCGGCCGCTAGCTCCTACAATGAGCAGTTCTTC. Translated, it gives CSVSLAAASSYNEQFF.

This clonotype has only a few counts. This chain connects TRBV3-1 to TRBJ2-1, with 8 bases identical to TRBD2. Germline CDR1 LGHDT, CDR2 YNNKEL (reference sequence). This CDR3 has 17 amino acids. With V trimmed by 0 bases and J by 4 bases, 8 bases remained unmatched. CDR3 DNA sequence: TGTGCCAGCAGCCAAGAAACAGTAACGGGGGGGTACAATGAGCAGTTCTTC. It codes for CASSQETVTGGYNEQFF.

This clonotype was found a few times. The chain is built from TRBV18 and TRBJ2-5; 8 bases fit TRBD1. The V and J ends lost 2 bases and 3 bases, in that order; junction bases with no gene match: 5. The CDR3 totals 15 residues. Germline-derived CDR1 and CDR2 are KGHSH and LQKENI. The CDR3 DNA reads TGTGCCAGCTCACCAGCGGCAGGGGGCGAAGAGACCCAGTACTTC. This codes for CASSPAAGGEETQYF. Together with reference TRBV18 and TRBJ2-5, the CDR3 gives the full variable domain: NAGVMQNPRHLVRRRGQEARLRCSPMKGHSHVYWYRQLPEEGLKFMVYLQKENIIDESGMPKERFSAEFPKEGPSILRIQQVVRGDSAAYFCASSPAAGGEETQYFGPGTRLLVL.